Sequencing of this TCR beta chain was carried out in a study of cytomegalovirus exposure and HLA in healthy donors. As for the study in general: In a later analysis, it was reported that the 110 or so validation repertoires had been produced on the same platform as the 670 or so repertoires belonging to the first cohort. Study-wide points: According to the study, around 150 TCR beta chains were cytomegalovirus-associated. Within the 120 or so validation repertoires, first-cohort TCR clusters tended to co-occur, according to a later analysis.

This CDR3 contains 14 residues. V gave up 3 bases and J gave up 5 bases, with 12 bases separating them. Germline values: CDR1 SEHNR, CDR2 FQNEAQ (reference sequence). Using immunoSEQ multiplex PCR, the repertoire was profiled, and TCRdb retains in-frame clones only, with some absent. The sample has around 250,000 clones; 90% are singletons. This clone has a handful of counts. Its specificity is not known. The specimen was PBMCs. The chain combines TRBV7-9 with TRBJ2-3, with D perhaps matching TRBD2 (7 bases). The sequence was collected from a woman aged 18-35 years in good health and CMV-seronegative. DNA for the CDR3: TGTGCCAGCAGCTTTTACGGGGGGCAAGATACGCAGTATTTT. It specifies CASSFYGGQDTQYF.